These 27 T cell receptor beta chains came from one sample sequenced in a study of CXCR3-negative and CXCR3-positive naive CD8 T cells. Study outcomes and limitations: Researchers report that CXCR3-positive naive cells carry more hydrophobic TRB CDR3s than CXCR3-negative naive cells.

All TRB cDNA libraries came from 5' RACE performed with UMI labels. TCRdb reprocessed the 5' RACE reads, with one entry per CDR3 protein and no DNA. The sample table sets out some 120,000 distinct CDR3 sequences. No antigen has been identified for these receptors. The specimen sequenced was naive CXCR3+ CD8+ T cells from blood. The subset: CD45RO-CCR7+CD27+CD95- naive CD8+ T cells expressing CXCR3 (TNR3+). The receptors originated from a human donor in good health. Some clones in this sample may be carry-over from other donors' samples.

The CDR3 loop is CASSYPPSGTSTDTQYF. V usage is TRBV6-6 and J usage is TRBJ2-3; the TCRdb call, TRBD2, lacks DNA for checking. Germline V gene lookup returns CDR1 MNHNY and CDR2 SVGAGI (reference sequence). This CDR3 has 17 amino acids.

CDR3 loop: CASSYSRRQGTEAFF. The V call is TRBV6-5, the J call TRBJ1-1; TCRdb's assignment of TRBD1 cannot be checked, as there is no DNA. The CDR3 sequence is 15 residues long. CDR1 is MNHEY and CDR2 is SVGAGI in the germline V gene.

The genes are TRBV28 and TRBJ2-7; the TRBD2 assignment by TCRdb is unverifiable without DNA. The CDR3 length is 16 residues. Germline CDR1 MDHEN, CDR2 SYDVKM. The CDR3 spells CASSPKPTSVSYEQYF.

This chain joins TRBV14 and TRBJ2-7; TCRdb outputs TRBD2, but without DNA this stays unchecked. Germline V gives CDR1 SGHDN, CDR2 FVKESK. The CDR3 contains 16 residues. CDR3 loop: CASSQGSIGPIYEQYF.

This CDR3 is CASSYIGERGHNEQFF. The chain links TRBV6-6 to TRBJ2-1; TCRdb's assignment of TRBD2 cannot be checked, as there is no DNA. The CDR3 extends over 16 amino acids. Germline loops: CDR1 MNHNY, CDR2 SVGAGI (reference sequence).

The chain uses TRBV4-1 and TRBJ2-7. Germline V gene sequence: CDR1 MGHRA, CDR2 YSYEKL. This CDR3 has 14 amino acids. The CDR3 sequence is CASSQVPTPYEQYF.

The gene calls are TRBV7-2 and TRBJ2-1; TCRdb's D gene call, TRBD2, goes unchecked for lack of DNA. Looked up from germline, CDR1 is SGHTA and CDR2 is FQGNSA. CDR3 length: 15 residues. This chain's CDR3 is CASSLSSGGHNEQFF.

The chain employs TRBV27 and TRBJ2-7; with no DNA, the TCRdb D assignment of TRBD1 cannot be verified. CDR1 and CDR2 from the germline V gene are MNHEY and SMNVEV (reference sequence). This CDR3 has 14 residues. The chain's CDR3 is CASSLQGDSYEQYF.

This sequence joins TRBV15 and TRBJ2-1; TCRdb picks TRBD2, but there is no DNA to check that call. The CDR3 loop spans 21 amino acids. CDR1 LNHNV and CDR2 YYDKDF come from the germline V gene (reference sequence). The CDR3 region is CATSRALLQSVDELAFNEQFF.

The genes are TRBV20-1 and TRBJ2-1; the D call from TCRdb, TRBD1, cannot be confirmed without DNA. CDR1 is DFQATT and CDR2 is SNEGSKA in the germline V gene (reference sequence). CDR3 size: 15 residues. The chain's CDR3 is CSARDPGQDYNEQFF.

CDR3 amino acids: CASSGVASRSEQYF. The V and J genes are TRBV2 and TRBJ2-7. CDR1 and CDR2 from the germline V gene are SNHLY and FYNNEI. The CDR3 consists of 14 residues.

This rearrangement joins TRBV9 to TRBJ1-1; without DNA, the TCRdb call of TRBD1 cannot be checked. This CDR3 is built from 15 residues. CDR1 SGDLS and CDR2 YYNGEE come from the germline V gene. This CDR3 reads CASSLSGGMNSEAFF. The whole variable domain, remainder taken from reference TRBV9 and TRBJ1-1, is DSGVTQTPKHLITATGQRVTLRCSPRSGDLSVYWYQQSLDQGLQFLIQYYNGEERAKGNILERFSAQQFPDLHSELNLSSLELGDSALYFCASSLSGGMNSEAFFGQGTRLTVV.

Here the CDR3 reads CASSLDLGRSYNEQFF. The J gene is TRBJ2-1, the V gene TRBV11-3; absent DNA, TCRdb's TRBD1 call cannot be checked. CDR3 length equals 16 residues. The germline CDR1 and CDR2 sequences are SGHNT and YENEEA.

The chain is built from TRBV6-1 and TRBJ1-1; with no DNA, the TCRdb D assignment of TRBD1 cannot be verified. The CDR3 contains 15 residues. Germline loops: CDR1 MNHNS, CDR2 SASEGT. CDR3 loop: CASSIRTILNTEAFF.

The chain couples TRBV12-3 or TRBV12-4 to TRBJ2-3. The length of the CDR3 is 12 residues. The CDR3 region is CASSFRGDTQYF.

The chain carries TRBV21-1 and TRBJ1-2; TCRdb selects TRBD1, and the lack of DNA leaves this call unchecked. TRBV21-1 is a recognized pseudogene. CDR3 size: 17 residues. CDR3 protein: CASSIPRYRVLNYGYTF.

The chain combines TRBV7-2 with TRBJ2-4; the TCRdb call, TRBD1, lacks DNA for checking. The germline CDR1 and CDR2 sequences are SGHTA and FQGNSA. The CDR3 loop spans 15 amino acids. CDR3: CASSLEPRVTNIQYF.

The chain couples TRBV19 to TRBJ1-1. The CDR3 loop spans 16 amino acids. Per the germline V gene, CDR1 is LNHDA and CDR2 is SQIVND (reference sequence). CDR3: CASSLDADPAGTEAFF. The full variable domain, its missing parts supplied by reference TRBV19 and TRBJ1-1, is DGGITQSPKYLFRKEGQNVTLSCEQNLNHDAMYWYRQDPGQGLRLIYYSQIVNDFQKGDIAEGYSVSREKKESFPLTVTSAQKNPTAFYLCASSLDADPAGTEAFFGQGTRLTVV.

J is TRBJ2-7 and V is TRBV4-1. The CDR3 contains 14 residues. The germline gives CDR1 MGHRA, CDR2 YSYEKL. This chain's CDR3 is CASSQGAYTYEQYF.

CDR3 sequence reads: CSVEGEGPASYNEQFF. V and J are TRBV29-1 and TRBJ2-1; the D call from TCRdb, TRBD2, cannot be confirmed without DNA. This CDR3 has 16 residues. Germline CDR1 and CDR2: SQVTM and ANQGSEA.

CDR3 in amino acids: CASSYGGPTYEQYF. The rearrangement joins TRBV6-5 to TRBJ2-7; the D gene TCRdb calls, TRBD2, cannot be checked with no DNA. From germline, CDR1 is MNHEY and CDR2 SVGAGI. The CDR3 consists of 14 residues.

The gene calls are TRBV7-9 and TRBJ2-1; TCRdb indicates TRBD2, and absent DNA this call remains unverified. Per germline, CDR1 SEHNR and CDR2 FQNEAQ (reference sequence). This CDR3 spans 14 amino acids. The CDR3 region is CASSPGTGDNKQFF.

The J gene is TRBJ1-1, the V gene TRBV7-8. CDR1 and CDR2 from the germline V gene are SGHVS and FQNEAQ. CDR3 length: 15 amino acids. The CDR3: CASSLGARSNTEAFF.

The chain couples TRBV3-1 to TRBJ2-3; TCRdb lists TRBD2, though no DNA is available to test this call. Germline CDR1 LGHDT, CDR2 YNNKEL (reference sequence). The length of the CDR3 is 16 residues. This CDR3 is CASSTRHGLAGDTQYF.

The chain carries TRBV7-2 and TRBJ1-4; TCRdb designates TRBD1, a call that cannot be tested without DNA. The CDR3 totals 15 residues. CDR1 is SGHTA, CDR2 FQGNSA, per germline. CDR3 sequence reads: CASSSYRGLDEKLFF.

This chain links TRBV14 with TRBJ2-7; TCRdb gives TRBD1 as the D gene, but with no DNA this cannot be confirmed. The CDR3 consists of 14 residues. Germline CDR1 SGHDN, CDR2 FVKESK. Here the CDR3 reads CASTSGTEYYEQYF.

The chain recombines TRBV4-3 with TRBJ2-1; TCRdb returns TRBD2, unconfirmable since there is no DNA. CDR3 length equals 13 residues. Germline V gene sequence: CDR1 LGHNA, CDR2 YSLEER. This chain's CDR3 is CASSQRIAPEQFF.